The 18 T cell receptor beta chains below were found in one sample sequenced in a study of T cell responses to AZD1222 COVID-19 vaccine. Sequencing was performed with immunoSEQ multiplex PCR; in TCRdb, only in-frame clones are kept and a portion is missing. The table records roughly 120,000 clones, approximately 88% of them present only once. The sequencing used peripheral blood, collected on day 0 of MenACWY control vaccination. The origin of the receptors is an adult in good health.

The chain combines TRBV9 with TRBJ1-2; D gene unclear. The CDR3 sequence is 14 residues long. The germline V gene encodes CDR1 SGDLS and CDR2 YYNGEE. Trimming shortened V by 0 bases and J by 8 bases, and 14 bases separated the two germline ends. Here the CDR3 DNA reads TGTGCCAGCAGCGTAGTAGCCTCCCCTCGAGGCTACACCTTC. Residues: CASSVVASPRGYTF.

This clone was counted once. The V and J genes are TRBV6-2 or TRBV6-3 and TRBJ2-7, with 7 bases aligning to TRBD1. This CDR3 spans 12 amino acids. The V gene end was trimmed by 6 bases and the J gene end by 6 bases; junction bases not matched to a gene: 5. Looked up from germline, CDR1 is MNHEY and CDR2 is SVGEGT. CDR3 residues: CASSFDRVEQYF. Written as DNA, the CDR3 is TGTGCCAGCAGCTTTGACAGGGTCGAGCAGTACTTC.

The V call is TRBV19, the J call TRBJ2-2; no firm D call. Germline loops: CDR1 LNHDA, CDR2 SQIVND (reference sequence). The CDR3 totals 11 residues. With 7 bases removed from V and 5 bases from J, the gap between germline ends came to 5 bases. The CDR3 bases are TGTGCCAGTACTGCGACCGGGGAGCTGTTTTTT. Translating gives CASTATGELFF.

The CDR3 sequence: CASSGPSTGELFF. DNA of the CDR3: TGTGCCAGCAGCGGGCCGAGCACCGGGGAGCTGTTTTTT. V gene TRBV9 combines with J gene TRBJ2-2; no clear D gene. This CDR3 is 13 amino acids long. Germline V lookup: CDR1 SGDLS, CDR2 YYNGEE. V lost 3 bases and J 4 bases, leaving 7 bases between the germline ends.

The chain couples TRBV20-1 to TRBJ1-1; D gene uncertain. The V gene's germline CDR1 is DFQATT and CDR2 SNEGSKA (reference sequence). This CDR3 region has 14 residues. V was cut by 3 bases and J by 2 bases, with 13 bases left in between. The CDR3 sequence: CSASLFQANTEAFF. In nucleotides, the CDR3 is TGCAGTGCTAGTCTCTTCCAAGCCAACACTGAAGCTTTCTTT.

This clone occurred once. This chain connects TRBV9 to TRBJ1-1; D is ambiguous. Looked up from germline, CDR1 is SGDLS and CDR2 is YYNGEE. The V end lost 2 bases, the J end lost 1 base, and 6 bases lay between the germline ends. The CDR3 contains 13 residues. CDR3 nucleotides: TGTGCCAGCAGCGTGAAGGGGAACACTGAAGCTTTCTTT. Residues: CASSVKGNTEAFF. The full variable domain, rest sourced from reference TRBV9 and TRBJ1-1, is DSGVTQTPKHLITATGQRVTLRCSPRSGDLSVYWYQQSLDQGLQFLIQYYNGEERAKGNILERFSAQQFPDLHSELNLSSLELGDSALYFCASSVKGNTEAFFGQGTRLTVV.

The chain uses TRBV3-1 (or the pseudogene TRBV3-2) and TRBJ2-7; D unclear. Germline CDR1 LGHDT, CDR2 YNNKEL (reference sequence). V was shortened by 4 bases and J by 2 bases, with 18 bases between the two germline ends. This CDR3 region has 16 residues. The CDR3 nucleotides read TGTGCCAGCAGCCCCACCAGCTCGCTTCGAGCCTACGAGCAGTACTTC. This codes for CASSPTSSLRAYEQYF.

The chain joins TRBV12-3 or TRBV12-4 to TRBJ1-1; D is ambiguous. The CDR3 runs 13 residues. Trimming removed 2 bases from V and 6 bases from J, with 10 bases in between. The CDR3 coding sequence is TGTGCCAGCAGTTTATGGCAGCCAGCTGAAGCTTTCTTT. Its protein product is CASSLWQPAEAFF.

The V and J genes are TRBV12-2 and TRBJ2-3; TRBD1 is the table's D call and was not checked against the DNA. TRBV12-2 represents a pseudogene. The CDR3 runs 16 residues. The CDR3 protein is CASRLYLSGPTDTQYF. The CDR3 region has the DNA TGTGCAAGTCGCTTATACCTTTCAGGGCCCACAGATACGCAGTATTTT.

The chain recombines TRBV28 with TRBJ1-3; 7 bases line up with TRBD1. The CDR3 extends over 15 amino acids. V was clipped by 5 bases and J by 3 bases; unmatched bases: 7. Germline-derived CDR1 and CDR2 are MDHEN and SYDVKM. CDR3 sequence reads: CASSTTGESGNTIYF. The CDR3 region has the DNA TGTGCCAGCAGTACCACAGGGGAAAGTGGAAACACCATATATTTT.

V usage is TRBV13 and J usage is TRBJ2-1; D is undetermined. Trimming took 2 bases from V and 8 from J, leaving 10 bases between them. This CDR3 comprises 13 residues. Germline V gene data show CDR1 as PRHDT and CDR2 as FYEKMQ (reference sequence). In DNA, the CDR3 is TGTGCCAGCAGCTTAATTATCATAGATGAGCAGTTCTTC. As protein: CASSLIIIDEQFF.

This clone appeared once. The DNA of the CDR3 is TGTGCCAGCAGCTTGGAACAGCCTGAGCAGTTCTTC. It yields the protein CASSLEQPEQFF. The chain links TRBV5-4 to TRBJ2-1; unclear D gene. V was cut by 0 bases and J by 9 bases, with 7 bases left in between. The CDR3 is made up of 12 amino acids. Germline CDR1 and CDR2: SGHNT and YYREEE (reference sequence).

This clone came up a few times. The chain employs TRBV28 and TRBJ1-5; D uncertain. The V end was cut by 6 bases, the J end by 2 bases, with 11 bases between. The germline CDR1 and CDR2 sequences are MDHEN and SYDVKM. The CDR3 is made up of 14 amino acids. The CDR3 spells CASRNILGNQPQHF. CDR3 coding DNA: TGTGCCAGCAGAAACATCTTGGGCAATCAGCCCCAGCATTTT.

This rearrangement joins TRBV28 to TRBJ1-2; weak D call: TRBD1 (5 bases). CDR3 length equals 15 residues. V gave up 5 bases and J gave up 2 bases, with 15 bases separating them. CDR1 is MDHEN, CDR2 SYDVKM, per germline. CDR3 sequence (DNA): TGTGCCAGCAGTCCTCCAGGGCTTGGCAACTATGGCTACACCTTC. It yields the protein CASSPPGLGNYGYTF.

DNA for the CDR3: TGTGCCAGCAGCTCTTTACGGAGGACTGAAGCTTTCTTT. It translates to CASSSLRRTEAFF. The chain recombines TRBV5-6 with TRBJ1-1; no definite D call. Trimming removed 3 bases from V and 5 bases from J, with 11 bases in between. This CDR3 contains 13 residues. Germline V gene sequence: CDR1 SGHDT, CDR2 YYEEEE.

The CDR3 nucleotides are TGTGCCAGCAGCGCTGGACATAGCACCGGGGAGCTGTTTTTT. Residues: CASSAGHSTGELFF. The gene calls are TRBV7-3 and TRBJ2-2, with D tentatively TRBD1 (5 bases). The CDR3 spans 14 residues. CDR1 is SGHTA and CDR2 is FQGTGA in the germline V gene. The V end was cut by 5 bases, the J end by 4 bases, with 11 bases between. The entire variable domain, with the rest obtained from reference TRBV7-3 and TRBJ2-2, is as follows: GAGVSQTPSNKVTEKGKYVELRCDPISGHTALYWYRQSLGQGPEFLIYFQGTGAADDSGLPNDRFFAVRPEGSVSTLKIQRTERGDSAVYLCASSAGHSTGELFFGEGSRLTVL.

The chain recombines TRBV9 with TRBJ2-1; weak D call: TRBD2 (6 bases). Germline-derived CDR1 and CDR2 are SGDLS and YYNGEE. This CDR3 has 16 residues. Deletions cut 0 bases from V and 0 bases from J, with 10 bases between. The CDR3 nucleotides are TGTGCCAGCAGCGTAGTTGGGGGGAGCTCCTACAATGAGCAGTTCTTC. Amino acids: CASSVVGGSSYNEQFF.

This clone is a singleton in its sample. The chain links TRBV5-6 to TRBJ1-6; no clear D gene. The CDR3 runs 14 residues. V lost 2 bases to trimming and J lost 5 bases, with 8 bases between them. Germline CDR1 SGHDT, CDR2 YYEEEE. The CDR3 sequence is CASSFAVDNSPLHF. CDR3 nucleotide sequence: TGTGCCAGCAGCTTCGCAGTAGATAATTCACCCCTCCACTTT.